Shown below are 18 T cell receptor beta chains from a single sample sequenced in a study of Graves' ophthalmopathy and Graves' hyperthyroidism. Investigators amplified TCR beta CDR3 regions from RNA transcripts. First-round RT-PCR used HTBI primers; second-round multiplex PCR followed. MiXCR was run by TCRdb on the multiplex PCR reads, yielding one entry per CDR3 protein. The sample gives around 340,000 distinct CDR3 sequences, roughly 17% of which show up once; about 12% is in the top ten. Sequenced input: peripheral blood. These receptor sequences come from an adult man with Graves' ophthalmopathy.

CDR3 in DNA: TGTGCCAGCAGCGGCAGCGGGGGGGCAATCACCGGGGAGCTGTTTTTT. Protein sequence: CASSGSGGAITGELFF. This chain uses TRBV3-1 with TRBJ2-2; 10 nucleotides agree with TRBD2. V lost 5 bases and J lost 4; bases outside the gene matches: 7. CDR3 length: 16 amino acids. CDR1 and CDR2 (germline): LGHDT, YNNKEL (reference sequence).

This clonotype was detected ten times or more. The chain uses TRBV12-3 or TRBV12-4 and TRBJ2-7; either TRBD1 or TRBD2 may fit D (6 bases each). This CDR3 is built from 15 residues. The V and J ends lost 6 bases and 0 bases respectively, with 15 bases between them. Here the CDR3 reads CASSRKGGSSYEQYF. In DNA form, the CDR3 reads TGTGCCAGCAGCCGGAAGGGGGGAAGCTCCTACGAGCAGTACTTC.

The table lists this clonotype with many counts. The genes are TRBV6-1 and TRBJ2-2, with 9 positions matching TRBD1. Trimming at V came to 3 bases and at J to 4 bases, leaving 0 bases not matched to a gene. This CDR3 contains 14 residues. Germline CDR1 is MNHNS and CDR2 is SASEGT. CDR3 sequence reads: CASSEGQGTGELFF. The CDR3 DNA is TGTGCCAGCAGTGAGGGACAGGGCACCGGGGAGCTGTTTTTT.

This clonotype was seen many times. The V call is TRBV6-1, the J call TRBJ2-7, with 7 nucleotides matching TRBD1. J gave up 3 bases and V 6 bases, and 11 bases lay outside the gene matches. CDR3 length: 15 residues. Per germline, CDR1 MNHNS and CDR2 SASEGT. CDR3 bases: TGTGCCAGCAGCGCTGGACAGGCTAACCTCTACGAGCAGTACTTC. It encodes CASSAGQANLYEQYF.

This clonotype showed up many times. The rearrangement links TRBV29-1 to TRBJ1-1; no reliable D call. Germline CDR1 and CDR2: SQVTM and ANQGSEA. The length of the CDR3 is 14 residues. Trimming took 6 bases from V and 0 from J, leaving 14 bases between them. DNA of the CDR3: TGCAGCGTCCTTGAGAGGTCAATGAACACTGAAGCTTTCTTT. Residues: CSVLERSMNTEAFF.

The sample holds many counts of this clonotype. The rearrangement links TRBV30 to TRBJ2-6; no clear D. The CDR3 sequence is 14 residues long. The germline gives CDR1 GTSNPN, CDR2 SVGIG (reference sequence). V dropped 0 bases and J dropped 1 base, with 4 bases sitting between them. The CDR3 here is CAWSVGSGANVLTF. The CDR3 nucleotides are TGTGCCTGGAGTGTAGGGTCTGGGGCCAACGTCCTGACTTTC.

This clonotype was counted ten times or more. The chain uses TRBV4-2 and TRBJ1-2; perhaps TRBD1 as D (6 bases). The CDR3 spans 16 residues. Trimming pared 4 bases from V and 3 bases from J, leaving 18 bases between. Germline CDR1 is LGHNA and CDR2 is YNFKEQ. The CDR3 sequence: CASSPTSRGGDYGYTF. The CDR3 DNA reads as TGTGCCAGCAGCCCAACCTCGAGGGGGGGCGACTATGGCTACACCTTC.

This clonotype showed up many times. The J gene is TRBJ1-1, the V gene TRBV12-3 or TRBV12-4; D call uncertain. There are 14 residues in the CDR3. Trimming stripped 3 bases from V and 1 base from J, with 9 bases between. As DNA, the CDR3 is TGTGCCAGCAGTTTCCAGACGGGGAACACTGAAGCTTTCTTT. This codes for CASSFQTGNTEAFF.

This clonotype has ten or more counts. This sequence joins TRBV12-3 or TRBV12-4 and TRBJ1-6; 7 bases map to TRBD1. This CDR3 contains 15 residues. V lost 3 bases and J lost 5; bases outside the gene matches: 4. The CDR3 loop is CASSFSGGHNSPLHF. The CDR3 DNA reads TGTGCCAGCAGTTTTTCAGGGGGGCATAATTCACCCCTCCACTTT.

The table lists this clonotype with many counts. This chain connects TRBV20-1 to TRBJ2-2, with D perhaps TRBD1 (5 bases). The CDR3 extends over 14 amino acids. The germline CDR1 and CDR2 sequences are DFQATT and SNEGSKA (reference sequence). V dropped 3 bases and J dropped 5 bases, with 13 bases sitting between them. As DNA, the CDR3 is TGCAGTGCTAGTAGGGGCGGTTGGACCGGGGAGCTGTTTTTT. This gives the protein CSASRGGWTGELFF.

This clonotype showed up many times. The junction and the germline gene differ at one end; a read error may be behind it. The chain employs TRBV7-7 and TRBJ2-5; 8 positions match TRBD1. CDR1 and CDR2 from the germline V gene are SSHAT and FNYEAQ (reference sequence). CDR3 length equals 14 residues. The CDR3 loop is CASSLLGQGETQYF. CDR3 nucleotides: TGTGCTAGCAGCTTACTCGGACAGGGTGAGACCCAGTACTTC.

This clonotype has at least ten counts. The chain links TRBV12-3 or TRBV12-4 to TRBJ2-2; TRBD1 agrees at 7 bases. J lost 5 bases, V lost 7 bases, and 10 bases had no gene match. The CDR3 has 15 amino acids. Written as DNA, the CDR3 is TGTGCCAGCAACATCAGACAGGGTGGGACCGGGGAGCTGTTTTTT. Protein product: CASNIRQGGTGELFF.

The chain has TRBV6-1 and TRBJ1-6; D perhaps matches TRBD1 (5 bases). The V end was cut by 2 bases, the J end by 9 bases, with 11 bases between. CDR1 MNHNS and CDR2 SASEGT come from the germline V gene. The CDR3 is 14 amino acids. CDR3 bases: TGTGCCAGCAGTGAATGGGGCTTGGGTTCACCCCTCCACTTT. Protein product: CASSEWGLGSPLHF.

Regarding this clonotype: A junction boundary mismatches the germline segment, possibly from a read error. This chain uses TRBV12-3 or TRBV12-4 with TRBJ1-1, with D unclear. The CDR3 sequence is 14 residues long. CDR3 residues: CASHSASGNTEASF. As DNA, the CDR3 is TGTGCCTCTCACTCGGCATCGGGGAACACTGAAGCTTCCTTT.

This clonotype was counted at least ten times. This chain joins TRBV11-1 and TRBJ2-5; D may match TRBD1 or TRBD2 (5 bases each). Trimming left V 0 bases short and J 2 bases short, with 16 bases between. Germline assignment: CDR1 SGHAT and CDR2 FQDESV (reference sequence). This CDR3 spans 17 amino acids. The CDR3 region has the DNA TGTGCCAGCAGCTTAGCGGAGGCCAGGGCAACTCAAGAGACCCAGTACTTC. It is translated as CASSLAEARATQETQYF.

This clonotype was picked up many times. The rearrangement joins TRBV28 to TRBJ1-1; D possibly corresponds to TRBD1 (6 bases). V lost 8 bases to trimming and J lost 0 bases, with 16 bases between them. The CDR3 contains 15 residues. Per germline, CDR1 MDHEN and CDR2 SYDVKM. In DNA form, the CDR3 reads TGTGCCAGCGGGGACAATCGAGAAATGAACACTGAAGCTTTCTTT. This gives the protein CASGDNREMNTEAFF.

The genes are TRBV28 and TRBJ1-1; TRBD1 is a possible D gene (5 bases). The V gene lost 5 bases and the J gene lost 5 bases, with 18 bases spanning the gap. Looked up from germline, CDR1 is MDHEN and CDR2 is SYDVKM. This CDR3 has 15 amino acids. Here the CDR3 reads CASSPGRGAVTEAFF. The DNA of the CDR3 is TGTGCCAGCAGTCCGGGTCGAGGGGCGGTGACTGAAGCTTTCTTT.

This clonotype was detected many times. The V and J genes are TRBV5-1 and TRBJ2-2; D is uncertain. V was cut by 0 bases and J by 0 bases, with 6 bases left in between. CDR1 SGHRS and CDR2 YFSETQ come from the germline V gene. CDR3 length: 15 residues. The CDR3 DNA is TGCGCCAGCAGCTTGGCCCGAACGAACACCGGGGAGCTGTTTTTT. Translating gives CASSLARTNTGELFF.